This is a list of T cell receptor beta chains from one sample in a study of OX40 agonist ivuxolimab in advanced cancers. Assay: immunoSEQ multiplex PCR; the TCRdb copy retains only in-frame clones and omits some. In the table there are approximately 92,000 clones, roughly 95% of which are singletons. Sequencing was performed on CD4+ or CD8+ T cells sorted from blood, taken in a trial of the OX40 agonist ivuxolimab. The receptors stem from an adult with an advanced solid tumor such as melanoma, head and neck, liver or kidney cancer. Each CDR3 is given with its conserved first and last residue. The D gene is left open where the match is weak. Clone sizes are given selectively: once, few, many, or a class where the clone is expanded.

TRBV25-1	NA	TRBJ1-2	NA	TGTGCCACCAACGTGGGGGGCGGCTACACCTTC	CATNVGGGYTF
TRBV4-1	TRBD2	TRBJ2-5	once	TGCGCCAGCAGCCAAGATCGGGGACTAGAAACCCAGTACTTC	CASSQDRGLETQYF
TRBV5-5	NA	TRBJ1-2	NA	TGTGCCAGCAGCAATCTACAGGGATCCTATGGCTACACCTTC	CASSNLQGSYGYTF
TRBV4-1	NA	TRBJ1-2	NA	TGCGCCAGCAGCCAAGTGGGGGCGACCAACTATGGCTACACCTTC	CASSQVGATNYGYTF
TRBV5-1	TRBD2	TRBJ2-7	NA	TGCGCCAGCAGCTCGGTTAGCGGGTTAAGCTCCTACGAGCAGTACTTC	CASSSVSGLSSYEQYF
TRBV27	NA	TRBJ2-3	NA	TGTGCCAGCAGTAGTGGGGGGCAGGGCATTACGCAGTATTTT	CASSSGGQGITQYF
TRBV28	TRBD1	TRBJ1-1	NA	TGTGCCAGCACCTTCCCATCGACAGGGCGGAACACTGAAGCTTTCTTT	CASTFPSTGRNTEAFF
TRBV27	NA	TRBJ2-1	NA	TGTGCCAGCAGTTTGGAGGGGATCTACAATGAGCAGTTCTTC	CASSLEGIYNEQFF
TRBV21-1	NA	TRBJ2-1	NA	TGTGCCAGCAGCCGGAGAGGAGGAGGGAAAAATGAGCAGTTCTTC	CASSRRGGGKNEQFF
TRBV7-8	NA	TRBJ1-1	NA	TGTGCCAGCAGCTTACTCTCTTATTCCAGGCAAAACGTGGCTTTCTTT	CASSLLSYSRQNVAFF
TRBV2	NA	TRBJ2-1	NA	TGTGCCAGCAAAAGGCCTGGCGGTGACAATGAGCAGTTCTTC	CASKRPGGDNEQFF
TRBV29-1	NA	TRBJ2-1	NA	TGCAGCGCCCTGACGGGTCTCACCATCGACTGGGAGCAGTTCTTC	CSALTGLTIDWEQFF
TRBV6-5	NA	TRBJ2-7	once	TGTGCCAGCAGTTACGGGGGGAACGAGCAGTACTTC	CASSYGGNEQYF
TRBV14	TRBD2	TRBJ2-3	NA	TGTGCCAGCAGCCAAGATAGGGTACTAGCGGGAAGAGATACGCAGTATTTT	CASSQDRVLAGRDTQYF
TRBV7-9	NA	TRBJ2-7	NA	TGTGCCAGCAGCTTTGGTGCAAGGCCCTACGAGCAGTACTTC	CASSFGARPYEQYF
TRBV7-2	NA	TRBJ1-5	few	TGTGCCAGCAGCTTTACAGGGACCAATCAGCCCCAGCATTTT	CASSFTGTNQPQHF